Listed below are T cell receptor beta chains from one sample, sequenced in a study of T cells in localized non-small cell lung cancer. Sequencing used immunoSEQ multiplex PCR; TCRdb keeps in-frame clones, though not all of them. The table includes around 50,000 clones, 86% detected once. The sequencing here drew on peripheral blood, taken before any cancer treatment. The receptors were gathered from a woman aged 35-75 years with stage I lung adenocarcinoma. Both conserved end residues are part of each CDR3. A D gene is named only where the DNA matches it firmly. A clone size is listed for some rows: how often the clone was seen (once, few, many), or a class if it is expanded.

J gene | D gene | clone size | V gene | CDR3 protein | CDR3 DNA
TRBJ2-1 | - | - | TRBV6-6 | CASSYLTNEQFF | TGTGCCAGCAGTTACCTCACCAATGAGCAGTTCTTC
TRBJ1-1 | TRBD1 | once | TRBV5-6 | CASSLQGAPTEAFF | TGTGCCAGCAGCTTGCAGGGGGCACCCACTGAAGCTTTCTTT
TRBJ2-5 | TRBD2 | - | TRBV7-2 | CASSFSGGARETQYF | TGTGCCAGCAGCTTTAGCGGGGGGGCCCGGGAGACCCAGTACTTC
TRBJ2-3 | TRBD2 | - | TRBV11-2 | CASSLVWIAGGTQYF | TGTGCCAGCAGCTTAGTCTGGATAGCGGGGGGTACGCAGTATTTT
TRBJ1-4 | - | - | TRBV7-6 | CASSLARTTNEKLFF | TGTGCCAGCAGCTTAGCGCGGACAACTAATGAAAAACTGTTTTTT
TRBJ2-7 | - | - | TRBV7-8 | CASSFRETYEQYF | TGTGCCAGCAGCTTCAGGGAAACCTACGAGCAGTACTTC
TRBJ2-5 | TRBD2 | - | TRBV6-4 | CASSESGTSGGETQYF | TGTGCCAGCAGTGAGAGTGGGACTAGCGGAGGAGAGACCCAGTACTTC
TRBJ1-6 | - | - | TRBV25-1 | CASGMAAGVYNSPLHF | TGTGCCAGCGGAATGGCGGCAGGGGTCTATAATTCACCCCTCCACTTT
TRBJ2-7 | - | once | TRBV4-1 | CASSQDANSVEQYF | TGCGCCAGCAGCCAAGATGCCAATTCCGTGGAGCAGTACTTC
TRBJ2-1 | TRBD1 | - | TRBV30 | CAWSVREGAKQFF | TGTGCCTGGAGTGTTCGTGAGGGGGCAAAGCAGTTCTTC
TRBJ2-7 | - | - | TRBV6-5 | CASSYTLTGYEQYF | TGTGCCAGCAGTTACACCTTGACAGGATACGAGCAGTACTTC
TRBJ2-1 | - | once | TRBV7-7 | CASSVGVQAEQFF | TGTGCCAGCAGCGTAGGGGTTCAGGCTGAGCAGTTCTTC
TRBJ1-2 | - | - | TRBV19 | CASSIVNTENYGYTF | TGTGCCAGTAGTATAGTGAATACTGAGAACTATGGCTACACCTTC
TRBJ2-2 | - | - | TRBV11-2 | CASSPDRTNTGELFF | TGTGCCAGCAGCCCCGACAGAACGAACACCGGGGAGCTGTTTTTT
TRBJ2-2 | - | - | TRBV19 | CASRGRTGELFF | TGTGCCAGTCGGGGAAGGACCGGGGAGCTGTTTTTT
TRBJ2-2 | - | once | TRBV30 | CAWSVLDTGELFF | TGTGCCTGGAGTGTACTCGACACCGGGGAGCTGTTTTTT
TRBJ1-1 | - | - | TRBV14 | CASSQELGGAAFF | TGTGCCAGCAGCCAAGAATTAGGTGGGGCAGCTTTCTTT
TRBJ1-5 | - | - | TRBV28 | CASSRTRTEDQPQHF | TGTGCCAGCAGCCGGACTCGGACAGAGGATCAGCCCCAGCATTTT
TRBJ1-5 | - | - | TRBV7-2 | CASSLMTDSNQPQHF | TGTGCCAGCAGCTTAATGACGGATAGCAATCAGCCCCAGCATTTT
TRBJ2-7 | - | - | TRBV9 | CASSVGSGSYEQYF | TGTGCCAGCAGCGTGGGGTCGGGGAGCTACGAGCAGTACTTC
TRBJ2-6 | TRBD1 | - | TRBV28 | CASSLPDRAGANVLTF | TGTGCCAGCAGTTTACCAGACAGGGCCGGGGCCAACGTCCTGACTTTC
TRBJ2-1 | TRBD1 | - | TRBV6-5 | CASSAQGVPYNEQFF | TGTGCCAGCAGCGCCCAGGGGGTTCCTTACAATGAGCAGTTCTTC
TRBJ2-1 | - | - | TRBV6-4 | CASSREWLVDEQFF | TGTGCCAGCAGCCGGGAGTGGTTGGTCGATGAGCAGTTCTTC
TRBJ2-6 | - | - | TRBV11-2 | CASGIPGANVLTF | TGTGCCAGCGGGATTCCGGGGGCCAACGTCCTGACTTTC
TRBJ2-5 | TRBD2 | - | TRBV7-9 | CASSSSGGPLKTQYF | TGTGCCAGCAGCTCGAGCGGGGGGCCCCTCAAGACCCAGTACTTC
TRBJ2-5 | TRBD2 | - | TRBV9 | CASSVGGGDFQETQYF | TGTGCCAGCAGCGTAGGCGGGGGAGACTTCCAAGAGACCCAGTACTTC
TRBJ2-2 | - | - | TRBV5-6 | CASSLDTIPQRELFF | TGTGCCAGCAGCTTGGACACCATTCCGCAAAGGGAGCTGTTTTTT
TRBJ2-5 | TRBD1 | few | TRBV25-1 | CASSGRQGREETQYF | TGTGCCAGCAGTGGCCGACAGGGAAGAGAAGAGACCCAGTACTTC
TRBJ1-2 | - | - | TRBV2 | CASSEEGRVSDGYTF | TGTGCCAGCAGTGAAGAGGGAAGGGTCTCCGATGGCTACACCTTC
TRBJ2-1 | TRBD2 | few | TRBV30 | CAWRTSGVYNEQFF | TGTGCCTGGAGAACTAGCGGGGTCTACAATGAGCAGTTCTTC
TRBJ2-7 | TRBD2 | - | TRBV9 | CASSVSAGGAYEQYF | TGTGCCAGCAGCGTATCAGCGGGGGGGGCCTACGAGCAGTACTTC